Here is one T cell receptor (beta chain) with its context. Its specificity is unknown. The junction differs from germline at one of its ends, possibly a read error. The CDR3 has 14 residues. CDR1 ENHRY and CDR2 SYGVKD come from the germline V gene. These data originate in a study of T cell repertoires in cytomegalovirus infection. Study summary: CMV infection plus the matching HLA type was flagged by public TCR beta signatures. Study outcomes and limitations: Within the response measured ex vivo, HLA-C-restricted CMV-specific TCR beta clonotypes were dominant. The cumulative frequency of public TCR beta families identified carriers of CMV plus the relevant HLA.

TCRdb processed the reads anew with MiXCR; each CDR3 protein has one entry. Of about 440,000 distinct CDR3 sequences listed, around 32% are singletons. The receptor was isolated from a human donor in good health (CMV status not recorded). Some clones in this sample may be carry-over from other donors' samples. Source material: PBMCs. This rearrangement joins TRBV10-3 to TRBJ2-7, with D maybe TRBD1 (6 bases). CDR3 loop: CAISESGRGYEQSF. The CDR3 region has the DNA TGTGCCATCAGTGAGTCGGGTAGGGGGTACGAGCAGTCCTTC.